A single T cell receptor (beta chain) is shown here with its context. The data derive from a study of chemoradiotherapy in HPV16-positive cancers. The V and J ends lost 0 bases and 6 bases respectively, with 9 bases between them. This CDR3 has 14 residues. CDR1 and CDR2 from the germline V gene are GTSNPN and SVGIG (reference sequence). Over chemoradiotherapy, repertoires were sampled more than once. Profiling relied on immunoSEQ multiplex PCR, and the TCRdb table lists in-frame clones only, not all of them. The sample records around 30,000 clones, roughly 90% being singletons. The sequence was obtained from a human donor with HPV-associated anogenital cancer. The chain joins TRBV30 to TRBJ1-6; D is perhaps TRBD1 (6 bases). This specimen was blood, taken from a patient who underwent chemoradiotherapy. The CDR3, as DNA: TGTGCCTGGAGTGTACGAGGGGGTAATTCACCCCTCCACTTT. This codes for CAWSVRGGNSPLHF.